These 7 T cell receptor beta chains share one sample of origin, sequenced in a study of OX40 agonist ivuxolimab in advanced cancers. Measured with immunoSEQ multiplex PCR; TCRdb has only the in-frame clones, and not every one. The table lists 70,000 to 90,000 clones, roughly nine tenths of them singletons. Sequencing was performed on CD4+ or CD8+ T cells sorted from blood, taken in a trial of the OX40 agonist ivuxolimab. These TCRs come from an adult with an advanced solid tumor such as melanoma, head and neck, liver or kidney cancer.

The chain combines TRBV6-1 with TRBJ2-7; 7 nucleotides align to TRBD1. Germline CDR1 and CDR2: MNHNS and SASEGT. The CDR3 is 15 amino acids. The V segment lost 6 bases and the J segment 7 bases; nucleotides outside the gene matches: 15. The DNA for the CDR3 is TGTGCCAGCAGGCCTGAACAGGGGTCGGCTAGGGAGCAGTACTTC. This codes for CASRPEQGSAREQYF.

This clone was picked up one time. V gene TRBV6-5 combines with J gene TRBJ2-7, with a tentative D call TRBD1 (5 bases). Germline CDR1 reads MNHEY; CDR2 reads SVGAGI. The CDR3 totals 13 residues. V shed 2 bases and J shed 5 bases, with 10 bases lying between them. The CDR3 loop is CASSYLEQDEQYF. CDR3 coding DNA: TGTGCCAGCAGTTACCTAGAACAGGACGAGCAGTACTTC.

CDR3 sequence: CSVLGGGPNYGYTF. The CDR3 coding sequence is TGCAGCGTCCTCGGAGGGGGGCCTAACTATGGCTACACCTTC. The chain uses TRBV29-1 and TRBJ1-2, with TRBD1 as a possible D gene (6 bases). CDR1 and CDR2 from the germline V gene are SQVTM and ANQGSEA. This CDR3 has 14 residues. The ends were cut back, 6 bases at V and 0 bases at J, with 14 bases in the middle.

V usage is TRBV10-3 and J usage is TRBJ2-7; 13 bases align to TRBD2. Per germline, CDR1 ENHRY and CDR2 SYGVKD. V was clipped by 6 bases and J by 6 bases; unmatched bases: 5. The CDR3 extends over 14 amino acids. The CDR3 region has the DNA TGTGCCATCAGCCCGGGACTAGCGGGACTCGAGCAGTACTTC. Translating gives CAISPGLAGLEQYF.

This CDR3 is CASSRPFSGKGSTDTQYF. The CDR3 region has the DNA TGTGCCAGCAGCCGACCTTTTAGCGGGAAGGGGTCCACAGATACGCAGTATTTT. The chain links TRBV7-9 to TRBJ2-3; TRBD2 matches at 8 bases. V lost 5 bases and J lost 2; bases outside the gene matches: 15. CDR1 is SEHNR, CDR2 FQNEAQ, per germline (reference sequence). The CDR3 is 18 amino acids. Full variable domain (outside the CDR3, taken from reference TRBV7-9 and TRBJ2-3): DTGVSQNPRHKITKRGQNVTFRCDPISEHNRLYWYRQTLGQGPEFLTYFQNEAQLEKSRLLSDRFSAERPKGSFSTLEIQRTEQGDSAMYLCASSRPFSGKGSTDTQYFGPGTRLTVL.

This chain uses TRBV6-5 with TRBJ2-7; D is unclear. Trimming removed 4 bases at V and 0 bases at J, with 10 bases between. The CDR3 is 14 residues long. Germline V gives CDR1 MNHEY, CDR2 SVGAGI. CDR3 sequence (DNA): TGTGCCAGCAGTTCTTTCCTGTACTCCTACGAGCAGTACTTC. It specifies CASSSFLYSYEQYF.

The chain joins TRBV5-1 to TRBJ1-2, with unresolved D. This CDR3 spans 13 amino acids. Germline CDR1 and CDR2: SGHRS and YFSETQ. V lost 2 bases and J 3 bases, leaving 8 bases between the germline ends. The CDR3 spells CASSLDPYYGYTF. The CDR3 region has the DNA TGCGCCAGCAGCTTAGACCCATACTATGGCTACACCTTC.